These 18 T cell receptor beta chains originate from one sample sequenced in a study of PD-L1 blockade in urothelial cancer. Clones were sequenced by immunoSEQ multiplex PCR, and TCRdb holds only the in-frame ones, with some missing. This repertoire shows more than 35,000 clones, 82% found once; its top ten account for 3.2%. The sample was PBMCs, taken around atezolizumab (anti-PD-L1) treatment. The receptors derive from a man in his 70s with urothelial cancer.

The table lists this clone with a few counts. This CDR3 is CASSESLPDTQYF. The CDR3 nucleotides are TGTGCCAGCAGTGAGTCCCTTCCAGATACGCAGTATTTT. The chain uses TRBV6-4 and TRBJ2-3, with no clear D. CDR1 and CDR2 from the germline V gene are MRHNA and SNTAGT. The CDR3 loop spans 13 amino acids. The V and J ends lost 3 bases and 4 bases respectively, with 8 bases between them.

Remarks on this clone: Germline is not matched at one junction end, which may reflect a read error. This chain uses TRBV14 with TRBJ1-1, with D hard to call. Germline loops: CDR1 SGHDN, CDR2 FVKESK. CDR3 length: 12 residues. CDR3 residues: CASNQGSVQAFF. CDR3 DNA sequence: TGTGCCAGCAACCAAGGGTCAGTGCAAGCTTTCTTT.

The J gene is TRBJ2-7, the V gene TRBV15, with D perhaps matching TRBD2 (6 bases). The germline CDR1 and CDR2 sequences are LNHNV and YYDKDF (reference sequence). Trimming took 3 bases from V and 2 from J, leaving 14 bases between them. The CDR3 runs 15 residues. The CDR3 nucleotides are TGTGCCACCAGCAGGCTCGACGGGGGTACCTACGAGCAGTACTTC. The encoded protein is CATSRLDGGTYEQYF.

The chain recombines TRBV15 with TRBJ1-5, with TRBD1 matching 8 bases. This CDR3 region has 16 residues. The ends lost 3 bases at V and 6 bases at J; junction bases unmatched: 10. The germline gives CDR1 LNHNV, CDR2 YYDKDF (reference sequence). CDR3 region: CATSRGNAGGSQPQHF. CDR3 nucleotides: TGTGCCACCAGCAGGGGGAATGCAGGGGGCAGTCAGCCCCAGCATTTT.

This chain uses TRBV7-2 with TRBJ2-5; TRBD1 agrees at 9 bases. Germline CDR1 is SGHTA and CDR2 is FQGNSA. CDR3 length: 15 amino acids. V was clipped by 5 bases and J by 5 bases; unmatched bases: 9. CDR3 protein: CASSPTGTGLETQYF. Here the CDR3 DNA reads TGTGCCAGCAGCCCTACCGGGACAGGGTTGGAGACCCAGTACTTC.

The chain links TRBV5-1 to TRBJ2-7; 8 bases match TRBD1. V was clipped by 0 bases and J by 5 bases; unmatched bases: 10. Germline loops: CDR1 SGHRS, CDR2 YFSETQ. The CDR3 loop spans 16 amino acids. CDR3 DNA sequence: TGCGCCAGCAGCTTGGCGACCGGACAGGGTGTAGACGAGCAGTACTTC. Residues: CASSLATGQGVDEQYF. The variable domain in full, with the rest retrieved from reference TRBV5-1 and TRBJ2-7, is KAGVTQTPRYLIKTRGQQVTLSCSPISGHRSVSWYQQTPGQGLQFLFEYFSETQRNKGNFPGRFSGRQFSNSRSEMNVSTLELGDSALYLCASSLATGQGVDEQYFGPGTRLTVT.

This clone appeared once. The chain has TRBV4-1 and TRBJ2-3; maybe TRBD2 (6 bases). From germline, CDR1 is MGHRA and CDR2 YSYEKL. V lost 3 bases and J lost 3, with 13 bases in between. This CDR3 is built from 15 residues. As DNA, the CDR3 is TGCGCCAGCAGCCAGACGGGACTTAGGACAGATACGCAGTATTTT. Translation gives CASSQTGLRTDTQYF.

The rearrangement links TRBV7-9 to TRBJ2-7; 7 bases map to TRBD1. Germline CDR1 reads SEHNR; CDR2 reads FQNEAQ (reference sequence). CDR3 size: 14 residues. V shed 7 bases, J shed 2 bases, and the junction held 8 bases outside the gene matches. The CDR3 region has the DNA TGTGCCAGCACCCGCAGGGGGAATGCCTACGAGCAGTACTTC. This codes for CASTRRGNAYEQYF.

The J gene is TRBJ2-7, the V gene TRBV6-1; perhaps TRBD1 as D (7 bases). The CDR3 is 15 residues long. V dropped 1 base and J dropped 2 bases, with 12 bases sitting between them. Germline V gene data show CDR1 as MNHNS and CDR2 as SASEGT. Here the CDR3 reads CASSEDRGGPYEQYF. The CDR3, as DNA: TGTGCCAGCAGTGAAGACAGGGGAGGTCCCTACGAGCAGTACTTC.

CDR3 in amino acids: CATRGGQGGGYTF. CDR3 coding DNA: TGTGCCACCCGCGGAGGACAGGGAGGAGGCTACACCTTC. The chain couples TRBV15 to TRBJ1-2, with TRBD1 identical over 8 bases. Germline lookup yields CDR1 LNHNV and CDR2 YYDKDF (reference sequence). The CDR3 consists of 13 residues. V lost 8 bases, J lost 8 bases, and 10 bases stayed unmatched.

The chain has TRBV2 and TRBJ2-7; tentatively, D is TRBD1 (6 bases). This CDR3 has 14 residues. In germline, CDR1 is SNHLY, CDR2 FYNNEI. Trimming stripped 4 bases from V and 3 bases from J, with 13 bases between. DNA for the CDR3: TGTGCCAGCAGTGTTTTAGGACAGCTCTACGAGCAGTACTTC. This encodes CASSVLGQLYEQYF.

V is TRBV7-9 and J is TRBJ2-7; D possibly corresponds to TRBD2 (6 bases). The CDR3 is made up of 14 amino acids. The V and J ends lost 5 bases and 3 bases respectively, with 14 bases between them. Germline V gives CDR1 SEHNR, CDR2 FQNEAQ (reference sequence). The CDR3 DNA reads as TGTGCCAGCAGCACCGGGAGCGGAGACTACGAGCAGTACTTC. Its protein is CASSTGSGDYEQYF.

The chain carries TRBV11-3 and TRBJ1-1, with TRBD1 as a possible D gene (5 bases). The CDR3 consists of 13 residues. Germline V gives CDR1 SGHNT, CDR2 YENEEA. V lost 3 bases to trimming and J lost 1 base, with 6 bases between them. In nucleotides, the CDR3 is TGTGCCAGCAGCTTCGACAGGAACACTGAAGCTTTCTTT. Translation: CASSFDRNTEAFF.

The rearrangement uses TRBV4-2 and TRBJ2-1, with 9 bases aligning to TRBD1. V shed 2 bases and J 5 bases; nucleotides not matched to a gene: 7. The germline gives CDR1 LGHNA, CDR2 YNFKEQ. This CDR3 region has 16 residues. CDR3 DNA sequence: TGTGCCAGCAGCCAACCTACCGGGACAGGGCACAATGAGCAGTTCTTC. Translated: CASSQPTGTGHNEQFF.

Only a few counts were recorded for this clone. This chain links TRBV2 with TRBJ2-5; 8 bases align to TRBD2. CDR3 length: 12 residues. V shed 4 bases and J 9 bases; nucleotides not matched to a gene: 4. Germline values: CDR1 SNHLY, CDR2 FYNNEI. CDR3 nucleotide sequence: TGTGCCAGCAGTGTCCGGGGGGGGGCCCAGTACTTC. It yields the protein CASSVRGGAQYF.

This clone was observed a handful of times. CDR3 amino acids: CASSWTSGWTGELFF. The CDR3, as DNA: TGTGCCAGCAGTTGGACTAGCGGGTGGACCGGGGAGCTGTTTTTT. The V call is TRBV2, the J call TRBJ2-2; the match to TRBD2 covers 11 bases. J lost 5 bases, V lost 5 bases, and 4 bases had no gene match. The CDR3 loop spans 15 amino acids. Per germline, CDR1 SNHLY and CDR2 FYNNEI.

This clone showed up just once. The rearrangement links TRBV28 to TRBJ2-7; 7 positions match TRBD2. Losses at the gene ends were 4 bases for V and 3 bases for J; bases not matched to a gene: 0. CDR1 and CDR2 (germline): MDHEN, SYDVKM. The CDR3 extends over 12 amino acids. The CDR3 nucleotides are TGTGCCAGCAGTTCGGGGGGCTACGAGCAGTACTTC. It codes for CASSSGGYEQYF. The entire variable domain, with the rest obtained from reference TRBV28 and TRBJ2-7, is as follows: DVKVTQSSRYLVKRTGEKVFLECVQDMDHENMFWYRQDPGLGLRLIYFSYDVKMKEKGDIPEGYSVSREKKERFSLILESASTNQTSMYLCASSSGGYEQYFGPGTRLTVT.

This clone turned up a few times. V is TRBV4-1 and J is TRBJ2-3, with 11 bases lining up with TRBD2. V shed 4 bases and J 4 bases; nucleotides not matched to a gene: 4. Germline CDR1 is MGHRA and CDR2 is YSYEKL. The CDR3 has 15 amino acids. The CDR3 loop reads CASSPLAGGADTQYF. The DNA of the CDR3 is TGCGCCAGCAGCCCCCTAGCGGGGGGAGCAGATACGCAGTATTTT.